These 22 T cell receptor beta chains came from one sample sequenced in a study of blood T cell repertoires in COVID-19. Measured with immunoSEQ multiplex PCR; TCRdb has only the in-frame clones, and not every one. The sample holds about 310,000 clones, roughly 84% seen once. The sample comprised peripheral blood. The receptors come from a man aged 50 to 60 with active or convalescent COVID-19.

The chain carries TRBV5-1 and TRBJ2-4; 8 bases match TRBD2. CDR3 length equals 16 residues. The V and J ends lost 4 bases and 0 bases, in that order; junction bases with no gene match: 6. Germline CDR1 and CDR2: SGHRS and YFSETQ. The CDR3 bases are TGCGCCAGCAGCCCCCGGGGGGGCCTAGCCAAAAACATTCAGTACTTC. The encoded protein is CASSPRGGLAKNIQYF.

The J gene is TRBJ2-3, the V gene TRBV29-1; 8 nucleotides match TRBD1. The CDR3 extends over 13 amino acids. V was pared by 3 bases and J by 1 base, with 0 bases of the junction left unmatched. Looked up from germline, CDR1 is SQVTM and CDR2 is ANQGSEA. As DNA, the CDR3 is TGCAGCGTTGAGGACAGGGGCACAGATACGCAGTATTTT. Amino acids: CSVEDRGTDTQYF.

The chain joins TRBV6-5 to TRBJ2-4; 7 bases align to TRBD1. V lost 4 bases, J lost 9 bases, and 6 bases stayed unmatched. This CDR3 region has 13 residues. Germline CDR1 reads MNHEY; CDR2 reads SVGAGI. The DNA of the CDR3 is TGTGCCAGCAGTTCGAGACAGGGTGGCATTCAGTACTTC. This codes for CASSSRQGGIQYF.

The chain employs TRBV24-1 and TRBJ2-1; D is unresolved. CDR3 size: 16 residues. CDR1 is KGHDR and CDR2 is SFDVKD in the germline V gene. Trimming shortened V by 1 base and J by 1 base, and 10 bases separated the two germline ends. CDR3 nucleotides: TGTGCCACCAGTGATTTACCAGCGAGATCCTACAATGAGCAGTTCTTC. Residues: CATSDLPARSYNEQFF.

This clone was picked up one time. The chain carries TRBV9 and TRBJ1-2; the D is unclear. The V end lost 4 bases, the J end lost 7 bases, and 14 bases lay between the germline ends. The CDR3 extends over 13 amino acids. Germline CDR1 SGDLS, CDR2 YYNGEE. The CDR3 protein is CASSRILLSGYTF. The CDR3, as DNA: TGTGCCAGCAGCCGAATTCTTTTGAGTGGCTACACCTTC.

The chain carries TRBV12-3 or TRBV12-4 and TRBJ2-5, with 7 bases matching TRBD2. The CDR3 spans 12 residues. With 6 bases clipped from V and 2 bases from J, the junction kept 0 bases outside the gene matches. In nucleotides, the CDR3 is TGTGCCAGCAGGGGGGGGCAAGAGACCCAGTACTTC. The encoded protein is CASRGGQETQYF.

V is TRBV4-1 and J is TRBJ2-3; possibly TRBD2 for D (5 bases). Germline V gives CDR1 MGHRA, CDR2 YSYEKL. The CDR3 has 19 amino acids. V lost 1 base to trimming and J lost 1 base, with 21 bases between them. As DNA, the CDR3 is TGCGCCAGCAGCCAAGCCCTAGCCCCCACTCATAGGGGCACAGATACGCAGTATTTT. Amino acid sequence: CASSQALAPTHRGTDTQYF.

V usage is TRBV18 and J usage is TRBJ2-1, with D possibly being TRBD2 (6 bases). The CDR3 totals 14 residues. V shed 2 bases and J shed 6 bases, with 11 bases lying between them. Germline assignment: CDR1 KGHSH and CDR2 LQKENI. CDR3 in DNA: TGTGCCAGCTCACCAGTTGGGGGAGGCAATGAGCAGTTCTTC. This codes for CASSPVGGGNEQFF.

The chain links TRBV19 to TRBJ1-1, with a possible D match to TRBD1 (6 bases). The germline CDR1 and CDR2 sequences are LNHDA and SQIVND (reference sequence). The length of the CDR3 is 19 residues. Trimming took 5 bases from V and 3 from J, leaving 28 bases between them. CDR3 protein: CASSGGLRWPGEIDTEAFF. The CDR3 DNA follows: TGTGCCAGTAGTGGCGGACTCAGGTGGCCAGGGGAGATTGACACTGAAGCTTTCTTT.

This clone came up once. The chain is built from TRBV21-1 and TRBJ2-3; the table calls TRBD1, which could not be checked here. TRBV21-1 is marked as a pseudogene. This CDR3 has 23 residues. CDR3 protein: CASSKAAPGTGKKEPKGTDTQYF. In DNA form, the CDR3 reads TGTGCCAGCAGCAAAGCGGCTCCGGGGACAGGGAAGAAGGAGCCGAAGGGAACAGATACGCAGTATTTT.

The chain uses TRBV12-3 or TRBV12-4 and TRBJ1-6; tentative D call: TRBD1 (5 bases). This CDR3 region has 13 residues. The V end lost 5 bases, the J end lost 12 bases, and 14 bases lay between the germline ends. Written as DNA, the CDR3 is TGTGCCAGCAGTAGCGGGACCGATCGACCCCTCCACTTT. This codes for CASSSGTDRPLHF.

This clone was detected only once. The chain recombines TRBV11-2 with TRBJ1-1; maybe TRBD1 (5 bases). CDR1 and CDR2 (germline): SGHAT, FQNNGV. The CDR3 is 14 amino acids. V was shortened by 1 base and J by 3 bases, with 9 bases between the two germline ends. The CDR3 spells CASSLVWGDTEAFF. CDR3 nucleotide sequence: TGTGCCAGCAGCTTAGTATGGGGGGACACTGAAGCTTTCTTT.

The rearrangement links TRBV5-6 to TRBJ2-2, with 9 positions matching TRBD2. V dropped 3 bases and J dropped 7; count of bases not matched to a gene: 4. The CDR3 is made up of 14 amino acids. Germline CDR1 is SGHDT and CDR2 is YYEEEE. DNA for the CDR3: TGTGCCAGCAGCTATAGCGGGAGTGGCGGGGAGCTGTTTTTT. It encodes CASSYSGSGGELFF.

As DNA, the CDR3 is TGTGCCACCAGCCCTCAAGGGTCCGGACTAGCGGGAGACTACAATGAGCAGTTCTTC. Residues: CATSPQGSGLAGDYNEQFF. The chain recombines TRBV15 with TRBJ2-1, with 13 bases aligning to TRBD2. This CDR3 comprises 19 residues. V shed 5 bases, J shed 3 bases, and the junction held 13 bases outside the gene matches. Germline CDR1 reads LNHNV; CDR2 reads YYDKDF (reference sequence).

The chain carries TRBV10-3 and TRBJ2-1, with 9 bases matching TRBD1. Unmatched junction bases numbered 6, after V lost 4 bases and J lost 2 bases. CDR3 size: 16 residues. In germline, CDR1 is ENHRY, CDR2 SYGVKD. In DNA, the CDR3 is TGTGCCATCAGTGGCAAGACAGGGGGGACCTACAATGAGCAGTTCTTC. Its translation is CAISGKTGGTYNEQFF.

The gene calls are TRBV3-1 (or the pseudogene TRBV3-2) and TRBJ1-1; D is perhaps TRBD1 (5 bases). This CDR3 is 14 amino acids long. Trimming cost V 4 bases and J 1 base, with 10 bases left between them. From germline, CDR1 is LGHDT and CDR2 YNNKEL (reference sequence). Written as DNA, the CDR3 is TGTGCCAGCAGCCCCGGACACAAGAACACTGAAGCTTTCTTT. Amino acid sequence: CASSPGHKNTEAFF.

The chain is built from TRBV24-1 and TRBJ2-4, with 9 bases matching TRBD1. Looked up from germline, CDR1 is KGHDR and CDR2 is SFDVKD. V was clipped by 6 bases and J by 6 bases; unmatched bases: 5. The CDR3 has 14 residues. The CDR3: CATSNRGPGNIQYF. DNA of the CDR3: TGTGCCACCAGTAACAGGGGGCCCGGAAACATTCAGTACTTC.

The chain links TRBV7-2 to TRBJ1-6; D is unresolved. Germline V gene data show CDR1 as SGHTA and CDR2 as FQGNSA. The length of the CDR3 is 14 residues. V lost 4 bases, J lost 4 bases, and 8 bases lay in between. CDR3 region: CASSSREYNSPLHF. The CDR3 DNA reads TGTGCCAGCAGCTCCCGAGAGTATAATTCACCCCTCCACTTT.

This chain joins TRBV9 and TRBJ2-2, with TRBD2 identical over 13 bases. This CDR3 is 15 amino acids long. Germline assignment: CDR1 SGDLS and CDR2 YYNGEE. V was pared by 3 bases and J by 6 bases, with 2 bases of the junction left unmatched. The CDR3 loop reads CASSEGLAGSGELFF. CDR3 nucleotides: TGTGCCAGCAGCGAGGGACTAGCGGGGTCCGGGGAGCTGTTTTTT. The full variable domain, with the rest looked up from reference TRBV9 and TRBJ2-2, is DSGVTQTPKHLITATGQRVTLRCSPRSGDLSVYWYQQSLDQGLQFLIQYYNGEERAKGNILERFSAQQFPDLHSELNLSSLELGDSALYFCASSEGLAGSGELFFGEGSRLTVL.

The rearrangement uses TRBV5-5 and TRBJ1-2; D gene uncertain. V was cut by 0 bases and J by 4 bases, with 13 bases left in between. The length of the CDR3 is 15 residues. The germline V gene encodes CDR1 SGHKS and CDR2 YYEKEE (reference sequence). Here the CDR3 DNA reads TGTGCCAGCAGCTTGGAGTCCTCGAGGCCCTATGGCTACACCTTC. Its translation: CASSLESSRPYGYTF.

The rearrangement links TRBV4-2 to TRBJ2-2, with 9 bases aligning to TRBD1. CDR1 and CDR2 from the germline V gene are LGHNA and YNFKEQ. After removal of 1 base from V and 3 bases from J, the junction contained 9 bases not matched to a gene. The CDR3 totals 18 residues. The DNA of the CDR3 is TGTGCCAGCAGCCAAGCCGGGACAGGGTACTCCGACACCGGGGAGCTGTTTTTT. Translating gives CASSQAGTGYSDTGELFF.

This chain joins TRBV28 and TRBJ2-5; 10 bases are a match to TRBD1. Trimming at V came to 4 bases and at J to 5 bases, leaving 10 bases not matched to a gene. Germline V CDR1 and CDR2: MDHEN, SYDVKM. This CDR3 is built from 16 residues. The CDR3 spells CASSSDRGRLWETQYF. CDR3 nucleotide sequence: TGTGCCAGCAGTTCCGACAGGGGGCGACTTTGGGAGACCCAGTACTTC.